Here is one T cell receptor beta chain with its context. As processed by the authors: Reference gene primer amplification yielded estimated nucleated cell counts. Produced via immunoSEQ multiplex PCR; TCRdb's table is partial and in-frame only. The V and J calls and clone size come from that table; D and trimming were worked out from the DNA. The sample yields about 190,000 clones, about 82% seen once. All enrollees were about 18 to 95 years old and from about 25 US areas. In germline, CDR1 is MDHEN, CDR2 SYDVKM. The CDR3 consists of 15 residues. Germline trimming cut 11 bases from V and 2 bases from J; bases unmatched to any gene: 12. This entry comes from a study of blood T cell repertoires in COVID-19.

The chain uses TRBV28 and TRBJ1-5; 7 bases are a match to TRBD1. The sequencing input was PBMCs or T cells enriched from blood (not recorded which). The clonotype was recovered from a man in his forties with acute COVID-19. CDR3: CAVEGDRGGNQPQHF. CDR3 nucleotides: TGTGCCGTAGAGGGGGACAGAGGGGGCAATCAGCCCCAGCATTTT.